Following are 3 T cell receptor beta chains from one sample sequenced in a study of vaccination and CD4 T cells after COVID-19. Cultured CD4+ T-cell DNA underwent Oncomine TCR Beta short-read sequencing. MiXCR, applied by TCRdb to the PCR reads, yields one record per CDR3 protein. The top ten clones hold about an eighth of a sample with more than 10,000 distinct CDR3 sequences, around 62% of them seen once. Antigen specificity for these receptors is unknown. Treatment specified: roughly 10-day PBMC culture with coronavirus spike peptide pools or control peptides (ViraFEST assay). Sample: CD4+ T cells from blood, cultured in vitro. These receptors were taken from a human donor who had recovered from COVID-19.

This clonotype was counted a single time. V and J are TRBV27 and TRBJ2-1; tentatively, D is TRBD1 (6 bases). Per germline, CDR1 MNHEY and CDR2 SMNVEV (reference sequence). Trimming left V 7 bases short and J 6 bases short, with 10 bases between. This CDR3 region has 12 residues. DNA for the CDR3: TGTGCCAGCACAGACAGGCTCAATGAGCAGTTCTTC. It specifies CASTDRLNEQFF.

This chain connects TRBV6-1 to TRBJ2-2, with TRBD2 matching 8 bases. V shed 6 bases, J shed 1 base, and the junction held 19 bases outside the gene matches. Looked up from germline, CDR1 is MNHNS and CDR2 is SASEGT. The CDR3 length is 20 residues. CDR3 bases: TGTGCCAGCAGACCTTGGCAGGGTGGGCGCGGGAGGCTGAACACCGGGGAGCTGTTTTTT. Translation: CASRPWQGGRGRLNTGELFF.

The table lists this clonotype with a count of one. The chain joins TRBV7-9 to TRBJ1-1; unclear D gene. Deletions cut 6 bases from V and 11 bases from J, with 16 bases between. This CDR3 contains 12 residues. Germline V gene sequence: CDR1 SEHNR, CDR2 FQNEAQ (reference sequence). In DNA, the CDR3 is TGTGCCAGCAGTCTCTCTACCCCTCCGGCTTTCTTT. This encodes CASSLSTPPAFF.